These 32 T cell receptor beta chains were sequenced from one sample in a study of OX40 agonist ivuxolimab in advanced cancers. Profiling relied on immunoSEQ multiplex PCR, and the TCRdb table lists in-frame clones only, not all of them. The sample consists of approximately 84,000 clones, over 80% of them appearing once. The material sequenced was CD4+ or CD8+ T cells sorted from blood, taken in a trial of the OX40 agonist ivuxolimab. These receptors were collected from an adult with an advanced solid tumor such as melanoma, head and neck, liver or kidney cancer.

The chain recombines TRBV9 with TRBJ2-2, with 8 positions matching TRBD1. The V segment lost 4 bases and the J segment 5 bases; nucleotides outside the gene matches: 10. Per germline, CDR1 SGDLS and CDR2 YYNGEE. This CDR3 is 16 amino acids long. In DNA, the CDR3 is TGTGCCAGCAGCTTCTCCGGGACAGGAGGTACCGGGGAGCTGTTTTTT. Its protein product is CASSFSGTGGTGELFF.

The chain recombines TRBV5-1 with TRBJ1-5; maybe TRBD1 (6 bases). Germline lookup yields CDR1 SGHRS and CDR2 YFSETQ. This CDR3 has 16 residues. The V gene lost 0 bases and the J gene lost 5 bases, with 15 bases spanning the gap. The CDR3: CASSLAPGTPDQPQHF. The CDR3 nucleotides are TGCGCCAGCAGCTTGGCCCCCGGGACACCAGATCAGCCCCAGCATTTT.

The chain is built from TRBV2 and TRBJ2-7; D gene uncertain. CDR1 and CDR2 from the germline V gene are SNHLY and FYNNEI. The ends were cut back, 6 bases at V and 4 bases at J, with 19 bases in the middle. The CDR3 contains 15 residues. The CDR3 region is CASSYMWAKSYEQYF. CDR3 coding DNA: TGTGCCAGCAGCTATATGTGGGCGAAGTCGTACGAGCAGTACTTC.

The rearrangement uses TRBV10-3 and TRBJ2-2; 8 bases fit TRBD2. Trimming removed 8 bases from V and 5 bases from J; junction bases left unmatched: 7. Looked up from germline, CDR1 is ENHRY and CDR2 is SYGVKD. This CDR3 has 14 amino acids. The CDR3 nucleotides are TGTGCCATCGGTAGCGGGGCGGGAACCGGGGAGCTGTTTTTT. As protein: CAIGSGAGTGELFF.

The chain carries TRBV4-1 and TRBJ2-3; 9 nucleotides agree with TRBD2. The CDR3 is 15 amino acids. CDR1 is MGHRA, CDR2 YSYEKL, per germline. After removal of 2 bases from V and 4 bases from J, the junction contained 4 bases not matched to a gene. In nucleotides, the CDR3 is TGCGCCAGCAGCCAATGGGGACTAGCTCCAGATACGCAGTATTTT. Amino acid sequence: CASSQWGLAPDTQYF.

The rearrangement links TRBV9 to TRBJ1-3; 10 nucleotides agree with TRBD1. V shed 10 bases and J 3 bases; nucleotides not matched to a gene: 25. The CDR3 covers 20 residues. CDR1 and CDR2 from the germline V gene are SGDLS and YYNGEE. The CDR3: CARRVWSRDRGELGGNTIYF. The CDR3, as DNA: TGTGCCCGCCGGGTCTGGTCACGGGACAGGGGAGAATTGGGTGGAAACACCATATATTTT.

V and J are TRBV7-5 and TRBJ1-2. TRBV7-5 is labeled a pseudogene. There are 17 residues in the CDR3. The CDR3 loop reads CARSLESCRRSFYGYTF. The CDR3, as DNA: TGTGCCAGAAGCTTAGAATCCTGTCGGAGATCATTCTATGGCTACACCTTC.

This clone came up once. The rearrangement joins TRBV29-1 to TRBJ2-5, with 12 bases aligning to TRBD2. The CDR3 extends over 13 amino acids. The V segment lost 7 bases and the J segment 5 bases; nucleotides outside the gene matches: 5. CDR1 and CDR2 from the germline V gene are SQVTM and ANQGSEA. CDR3 region: CSATTSGSETQYF. CDR3 sequence (DNA): TGCAGCGCAACGACTAGCGGGAGTGAGACCCAGTACTTC. The variable domain in full, completed from reference TRBV29-1 and TRBJ2-5, reads SAVISQKPSRDICQRGTSLTIQCQVDSQVTMMFWYRQQPGQSLTLIATANQGSEATYESGFVIDKFPISRPNLTFSTLTVSNMSPEDSSIYLCSATTSGSETQYFGPGTRLLVL.

CDR3 sequence: CASSLRGGGPGETQYF. Here the CDR3 DNA reads TGTGCCAGCAGTTTAAGGGGCGGGGGGCCAGGCGAGACCCAGTACTTC. The genes are TRBV28 and TRBJ2-5; TRBD2 agrees at 8 bases. The ends lost 2 bases at V and 5 bases at J; junction bases unmatched: 10. Germline values: CDR1 MDHEN, CDR2 SYDVKM. The CDR3 contains 16 residues.

The genes are TRBV19 and TRBJ1-3, with D hard to call. Germline lookup yields CDR1 LNHDA and CDR2 SQIVND (reference sequence). Trimming took 3 bases from V and 0 from J, leaving 12 bases between them. CDR3 length: 16 residues. CDR3: CASSIAATSSGNTIYF. In DNA form, the CDR3 reads TGTGCCAGTAGTATTGCGGCGACGAGCTCTGGAAACACCATATATTTT. The full variable domain, completed using reference TRBV19 and TRBJ1-3, is DGGITQSPKYLFRKEGQNVTLSCEQNLNHDAMYWYRQDPGQGLRLIYYSQIVNDFQKGDIAEGYSVSREKKESFPLTVTSAQKNPTAFYLCASSIAATSSGNTIYFGEGSWLTVV.

The chain carries TRBV6-5 and TRBJ1-2, with TRBD1 identical over 8 bases. The CDR3 extends over 14 amino acids. Germline loops: CDR1 MNHEY, CDR2 SVGAGI. V trimming: 2 bases; J trimming: 7 bases; junction bases outside the gene matches: 6. DNA for the CDR3: TGTGCCAGCAGTTACGGACAGGGCGAGGGTGGCTACACCTTC. It yields the protein CASSYGQGEGGYTF.

The chain links TRBV21-1 to TRBJ1-2. TRBV21-1 is a recognized pseudogene. This CDR3 is built from 17 residues. Here the CDR3 reads CASSKAPGEGGNYGYTF. CDR3 bases: TGTGCCAGCAGCAAAGCGCCAGGGGAGGGAGGTAACTATGGCTACACCTTC.

The chain employs TRBV2 and TRBJ1-1; D possibly corresponds to TRBD1 (5 bases). This CDR3 is built from 14 residues. V lost 4 bases and J lost 6, with 15 bases in between. Looked up from germline, CDR1 is SNHLY and CDR2 is FYNNEI. CDR3 sequence (DNA): TGTGCCAGCAGTGGACATGGGGGGTTCGCTGAAGCTTTCTTT. It is translated as CASSGHGGFAEAFF.

This clone turned up a few times. The CDR3 here is CASSLLRGRHEQYF. CDR3 nucleotide sequence: TGTGCCAGCAGCTTACTTAGGGGGCGGCACGAGCAGTACTTC. J is TRBJ2-7 and V is TRBV11-3; 7 nucleotides align to TRBD1. This CDR3 has 14 residues. The germline gives CDR1 SGHNT, CDR2 YENEEA. After removal of 2 bases from V and 5 bases from J, the junction contained 6 bases not matched to a gene.

The V gene is TRBV6-6, the J gene TRBJ2-5, with D possibly matching TRBD1 (5 bases). The J call is doubtful: the DNA matches TRBJ2-7 better. The CDR3 length is 15 residues. Germline lookup yields CDR1 MNHNY and CDR2 SVGAGI (reference sequence). The CDR3 DNA sequence: TGTGCCAGCAGTTACGGACACCCGAGCTCCTACGAGCAGTACTTC. Translated, it gives CASSYGHPSSYEQYF.

The chain recombines TRBV4-1 with TRBJ2-5, with 14 nucleotides matching TRBD2. This CDR3 is 16 amino acids long. Germline-derived CDR1 and CDR2 are MGHRA and YSYEKL. V shed 3 bases, J shed 4 bases, and the junction held 4 bases outside the gene matches. The CDR3 is CASSQGTSGSGETQYF. The CDR3 DNA reads TGCGCCAGCAGCCAGGGGACTAGCGGGAGCGGAGAGACCCAGTACTTC.

CDR3 bases: TGTGCCAGCAGTTACAGGGTAGGGGATGAAAAACTGTTTTTT. Translation gives CASSYRVGDEKLFF. This sequence joins TRBV6-5 and TRBJ1-4, with a tentative D call TRBD1 (5 bases). CDR3 length: 14 amino acids. Germline V gene sequence: CDR1 MNHEY, CDR2 SVGAGI. V lost 2 bases to trimming and J lost 6 bases, with 10 bases between them.

V gene TRBV14 combines with J gene TRBJ2-7, with 8 bases aligning to TRBD2. The CDR3 consists of 16 residues. The germline CDR1 and CDR2 sequences are SGHDN and FVKESK. The trim removed 2 bases at V and 4 bases at J, leaving 10 bases unmatched. The CDR3 is CASSQSGSGSSYEQYF. CDR3 DNA: TGTGCCAGCAGCCAATCTGGAAGCGGGAGTTCTTACGAGCAGTACTTC.

In DNA form, the CDR3 reads TGTGCCAGCTCACCTAGGCTATCGGGAGGGCCCTACGAGCAGTACTTC. Translating it yields CASSPRLSGGPYEQYF. This chain uses TRBV18 with TRBJ2-7, with 8 bases fitting TRBD2. Germline loops: CDR1 KGHSH, CDR2 LQKENI. J was trimmed by 2 bases and V by 3 bases; bases with no gene match: 9. The length of the CDR3 is 16 residues.

The chain uses TRBV19 and TRBJ1-1; no reliable D call. The V end lost 1 base, the J end lost 6 bases, and 12 bases lay between the germline ends. CDR3 size: 14 residues. Germline CDR1 LNHDA, CDR2 SQIVND (reference sequence). CDR3 in DNA: TGTGCCAGTAGTATAGGAGGGAGGAGCGCTGAAGCTTTCTTT. It translates to CASSIGGRSAEAFF.

The chain links TRBV19 to TRBJ1-2; the match to TRBD1 covers 7 bases. V lost 4 bases to trimming and J lost 6 bases; unmatched junction nucleotides: 14. The length of the CDR3 is 16 residues. Germline V gene data show CDR1 as LNHDA and CDR2 as SQIVND (reference sequence). In nucleotides, the CDR3 is TGTGCCAGTAGTAGAGGACAGGTTTTATTCCCGGATGGCTACACCTTC. Its translation is CASSRGQVLFPDGYTF.

This clone appeared a few times. The chain carries TRBV19 and TRBJ1-2; 7 bases match TRBD1. CDR1 and CDR2 from the germline V gene are LNHDA and SQIVND (reference sequence). Trimming took 7 bases from V and 8 from J; bases not matched to a gene: 13. The CDR3 totals 14 residues. In nucleotides, the CDR3 is TGTGCCAGTACCCCCATAGACAGGGAGGGGGGCTACACCTTC. The encoded protein is CASTPIDREGGYTF.

This clone occurred once. V is TRBV11-3 and J is TRBJ2-3; tentative D call: TRBD2 (6 bases). CDR3 length: 16 residues. Germline CDR1 is SGHNT and CDR2 is YENEEA. Trimming pared 4 bases from V and 2 bases from J, leaving 16 bases between. The CDR3 coding sequence is TGTGCCAGCAGCTACCCCGGGACTTTCTTCACAGATACGCAGTATTTT. As protein: CASSYPGTFFTDTQYF.

V is TRBV9 and J is TRBJ2-5; 7 bases match TRBD2. CDR1 is SGDLS, CDR2 YYNGEE, per germline. V trimming: 0 bases; J trimming: 4 bases; junction bases outside the gene matches: 9. The CDR3 contains 16 residues. The DNA of the CDR3 is TGTGCCAGCAGCGTAGGGGGCCCGGGAGGACCAGAGACCCAGTACTTC. Its protein is CASSVGGPGGPETQYF.

J is TRBJ1-2 and V is TRBV6-6; D is unresolved. The CDR3 runs 14 residues. CDR1 is MNHNY and CDR2 is SVGAGI in the germline V gene (reference sequence). V lost 2 bases and J 1 base, leaving 8 bases between the germline ends. DNA of the CDR3: TGTGCCAGCAGTTACGAGGGTTATAACTATGGCTACACCTTC. This sequence encodes CASSYEGYNYGYTF.

This chain connects TRBV7-9 to TRBJ1-1; D remains unclear. The germline V gene has CDR1 SEHNR and CDR2 FQNEAQ (reference sequence). The germline V and J ends were trimmed by 0 bases and 3 bases, with 11 bases remaining between them. This CDR3 contains 15 residues. In DNA form, the CDR3 reads TGTGCCAGCAGCTTAGCAGGGCCTAGGGACACTGAAGCTTTCTTT. The encoded protein is CASSLAGPRDTEAFF.

CDR3: CASTPRGQWNQPQHF. The CDR3 DNA sequence: TGTGCCAGTACCCCTCGGGGACAGTGGAATCAGCCCCAGCATTTT. The chain combines TRBV19 with TRBJ1-5, with TRBD1 matching 7 bases. V was clipped by 7 bases and J by 4 bases; unmatched bases: 10. The germline gives CDR1 LNHDA, CDR2 SQIVND (reference sequence). The CDR3 is made up of 15 amino acids.

The chain joins TRBV25-1 to TRBJ2-3; D remains ambiguous. The CDR3 length is 14 residues. The ends were cut back, 4 bases at V and 0 bases at J, with 8 bases in the middle. The germline CDR1 and CDR2 sequences are MGHDK and SYGVNS. The CDR3 region is CASSGAVSTDTQYF. In nucleotides, the CDR3 is TGTGCCAGCAGTGGGGCGGTCAGCACAGATACGCAGTATTTT.

This rearrangement joins TRBV14 to TRBJ2-7; TRBD1 matches at 9 bases. Germline V gene lookup returns CDR1 SGHDN and CDR2 FVKESK. Trimming removed 6 bases from V and 5 bases from J; junction bases left unmatched: 8. CDR3 length: 14 residues. The CDR3 sequence is CASRRTGAINEQYF. For the CDR3, the DNA is TGTGCCAGCAGACGGACAGGGGCAATAAACGAGCAGTACTTC.

This clone appeared a single time. The CDR3 DNA reads as TGTGCCAGCAGCACGCGACAGGACTATGGCTACACCTTC. Translated, it gives CASSTRQDYGYTF. This chain connects TRBV7-2 to TRBJ1-2, with a possible D match to TRBD1 (6 bases). Germline V gives CDR1 SGHTA, CDR2 FQGNSA. Between the trimmed V and J ends, which lost 5 bases and 3 bases, there was a span of 10 bases. CDR3 length: 13 residues.

The chain recombines TRBV10-3 with TRBJ2-3; 7 bases map to TRBD2. The germline V gene encodes CDR1 ENHRY and CDR2 SYGVKD. V was pared by 6 bases and J by 0 bases, with 18 bases of the junction left unmatched. The CDR3 loop spans 19 amino acids. The CDR3 nucleotides read TGTGCCATCAGCCTTTTTGCGGGGGTAGGGAGCACAAGCACAGATACGCAGTATTTT. As protein: CAISLFAGVGSTSTDTQYF.

This clone was picked up one time. The chain employs TRBV6-1 and TRBJ1-5; D may be TRBD1 (6 bases). Germline V gene lookup returns CDR1 MNHNS and CDR2 SASEGT. V was pared by 4 bases and J by 0 bases, with 16 bases between. The CDR3 sequence is 17 residues long. The CDR3 reads CASSGATQGSSNQPQHF. The CDR3 DNA is TGTGCCAGCAGTGGGGCCACACAGGGATCTAGCAATCAGCCCCAGCATTTT.